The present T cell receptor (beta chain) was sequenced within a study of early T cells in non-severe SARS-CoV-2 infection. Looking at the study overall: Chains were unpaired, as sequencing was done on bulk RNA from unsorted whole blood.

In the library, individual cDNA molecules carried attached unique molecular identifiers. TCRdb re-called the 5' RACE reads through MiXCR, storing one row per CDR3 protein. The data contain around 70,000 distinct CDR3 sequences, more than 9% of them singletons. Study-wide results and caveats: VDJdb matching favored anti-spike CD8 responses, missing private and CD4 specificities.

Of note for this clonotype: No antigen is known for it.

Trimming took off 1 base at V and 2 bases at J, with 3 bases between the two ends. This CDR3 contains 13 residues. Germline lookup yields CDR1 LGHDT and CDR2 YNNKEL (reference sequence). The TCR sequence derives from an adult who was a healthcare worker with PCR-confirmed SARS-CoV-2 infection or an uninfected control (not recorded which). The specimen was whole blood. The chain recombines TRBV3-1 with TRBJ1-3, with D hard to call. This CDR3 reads CASSQAPGNTIYF. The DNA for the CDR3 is TGTGCCAGCAGCCAAGCTCCTGGAAACACCATATATTTT. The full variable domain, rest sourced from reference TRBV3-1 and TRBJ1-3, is DTAVSQTPKYLVTQMGNDKSIKCEQNLGHDTMYWYKQDSKKFLKIMFSYNNKELIINETVPNRFSPKSPDKAHLNLHINSLELGDSAVYFCASSQAPGNTIYFGEGSWLTVV.